Below are 11 T cell receptor beta chains sequenced from a single sample in a study of blood T cell repertoires in COVID-19. Measured with immunoSEQ multiplex PCR; TCRdb has only the in-frame clones, and not every one. The sample consists of 100,000 to 130,000 clones, 60% to 85% of them appearing once. Sequencing was carried out using peripheral blood. Receptor source: a woman aged 40 to 50 with acute or convalescent COVID-19.

This CDR3 reads CASSLVSGYAYNSPLHF. Here the CDR3 DNA reads TGCGCCAGCAGCTTGGTTTCGGGGTATGCCTATAATTCACCCCTCCACTTT. J is TRBJ1-6 and V is TRBV5-1; D not resolved. Germline values: CDR1 SGHRS, CDR2 YFSETQ. The CDR3 sequence is 17 residues long. Trimming removed 0 bases at V and 2 bases at J, with 12 bases between. The entire variable domain, with the rest obtained from reference TRBV5-1 and TRBJ1-6, is as follows: KAGVTQTPRYLIKTRGQQVTLSCSPISGHRSVSWYQQTPGQGLQFLFEYFSETQRNKGNFPGRFSGRQFSNSRSEMNVSTLELGDSALYLCASSLVSGYAYNSPLHFGNGTRLTVT.

Concerning this clone itself: The junction and the germline gene differ at one end; a read error may be behind it. V and J are TRBV18 and TRBJ2-4; D is undetermined. Germline assignment: CDR1 KGHSH and CDR2 LQKENI. This CDR3 region has 14 residues. The CDR3 DNA reads as TGTGCCAGCTCACCAGCCCAAGACACAACCATTGAGTACTTC. This gives the protein CASSPAQDTTIEYF.

This clone was counted a single time. The chain recombines TRBV18 with TRBJ2-3; a weak D match, TRBD2 (5 bases). Germline values: CDR1 KGHSH, CDR2 LQKENI. The length of the CDR3 is 16 residues. V was pared by 3 bases and J by 4 bases, with 17 bases between. The CDR3 loop reads CASSPLQDLGADTQYF. CDR3 coding DNA: TGTGCCAGCTCACCGCTGCAGGACCTCGGGGCAGATACGCAGTATTTT.

V usage is TRBV6-6 and J usage is TRBJ1-2, with D perhaps matching TRBD1 (5 bases). Germline CDR1 is MNHNY and CDR2 is SVGAGI (reference sequence). This CDR3 is 15 amino acids long. Trimming removed 5 bases from V and 4 bases from J, with 17 bases in between. In nucleotides, the CDR3 is TGTGCCAGCAGTACAGTGGAGGGGCGAGGCTATGGCTACACCTTC. It yields the protein CASSTVEGRGYGYTF.

The rearrangement links TRBV9 to TRBJ2-3, with 9 bases matching TRBD2. In germline, CDR1 is SGDLS, CDR2 YYNGEE. This CDR3 contains 16 residues. The trim removed 0 bases at V and 3 bases at J, leaving 5 bases unmatched. This chain's CDR3 is CASSVGGGGETDTQYF. CDR3 DNA: TGTGCCAGCAGCGTAGGAGGCGGGGGGGAGACAGATACGCAGTATTTT.

This clone was picked up a small number of times. This chain joins TRBV5-4 and TRBJ1-3; 11 bases are shared with TRBD1. V was pared by 0 bases and J by 0 bases, with 2 bases of the junction left unmatched. CDR3 size: 17 residues. Germline assignment: CDR1 SGHNT and CDR2 YYREEE (reference sequence). The CDR3: CASSLAGQGGSGNTIYF. The CDR3 DNA reads as TGTGCCAGCAGCTTGGCGGGACAGGGGGGCTCTGGAAACACCATATATTTT.

As regards this clone: Different DNA sequences within this sample yield the same CDR3. The chain joins TRBV9 to TRBJ1-2, with 7 bases aligning to TRBD1. The CDR3 covers 15 residues. The V and J ends lost 0 bases and 5 bases, in that order; junction bases with no gene match: 7. From germline, CDR1 is SGDLS and CDR2 YYNGEE. CDR3: CASSVGSGGNYGYTF. CDR3 nucleotide sequence: TGTGCCAGCAGCGTAGGGTCAGGGGGGAATTATGGCTACACCTTC. The variable domain in full, completed from reference TRBV9 and TRBJ1-2, reads DSGVTQTPKHLITATGQRVTLRCSPRSGDLSVYWYQQSLDQGLQFLIQYYNGEERAKGNILERFSAQQFPDLHSELNLSSLELGDSALYFCASSVGSGGNYGYTFGSGTRLTVV.

The chain links TRBV13 to TRBJ1-1, with D unresolved. V was pared by 1 base and J by 5 bases, with 5 bases between. CDR3 length: 12 amino acids. Germline V gives CDR1 PRHDT, CDR2 FYEKMQ (reference sequence). CDR3 residues: CASSLDRTEAFF. In DNA, the CDR3 is TGTGCCAGCAGCTTAGACCGGACTGAAGCTTTCTTT.

V usage is TRBV11-2 and J usage is TRBJ2-1, with 8 bases lining up with TRBD1. The CDR3 loop spans 15 amino acids. The J segment lost 7 bases and the V segment lost 5 bases, leaving 10 bases of the junction unmatched. Germline CDR1 is SGHAT and CDR2 is FQNNGV. The CDR3 bases are TGTGCCAGCAGCGGGTGGACAGGGTTGATAAATGAGCAGTTCTTC. Translated, it gives CASSGWTGLINEQFF.

The chain links TRBV7-6 to TRBJ2-2; TRBD1 might be the D (6 bases). The CDR3 loop spans 15 amino acids. Germline V gene lookup returns CDR1 SGHVS and CDR2 FNYEAQ. V was pared by 4 bases and J by 6 bases, with 15 bases between. DNA of the CDR3: TGTGCCAGCAGCTCTTTATCAGGGGCTGCCGGGGAGCTGTTTTTT. Translation: CASSSLSGAAGELFF.

The V call is TRBV6-4, the J call TRBJ2-1; TRBD2 matches 8 bases. Germline assignment: CDR1 MRHNA and CDR2 SNTAGT. The ends lost 6 bases at V and 6 bases at J; junction bases unmatched: 1. The CDR3 covers 12 residues. The CDR3 spells CASRGTSNEQFF. The CDR3 coding sequence is TGTGCCAGCAGAGGGACTAGCAATGAGCAGTTCTTC.